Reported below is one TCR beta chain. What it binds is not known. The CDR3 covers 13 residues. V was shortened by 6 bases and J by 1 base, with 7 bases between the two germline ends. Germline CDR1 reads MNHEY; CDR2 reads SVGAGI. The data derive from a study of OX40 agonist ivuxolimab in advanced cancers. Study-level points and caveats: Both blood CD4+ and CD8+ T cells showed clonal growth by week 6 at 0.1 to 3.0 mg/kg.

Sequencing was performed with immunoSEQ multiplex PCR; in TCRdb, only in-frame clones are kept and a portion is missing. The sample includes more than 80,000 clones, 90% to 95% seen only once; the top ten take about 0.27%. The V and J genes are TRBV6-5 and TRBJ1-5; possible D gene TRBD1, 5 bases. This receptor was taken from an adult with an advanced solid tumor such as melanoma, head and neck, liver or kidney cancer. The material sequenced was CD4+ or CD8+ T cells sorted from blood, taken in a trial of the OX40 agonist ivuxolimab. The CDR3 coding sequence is TGTGCCAGCAGGGGGGGGAGCAATCAGCCCCAGCATTTT. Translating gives CASRGGSNQPQHF.